This TCR beta chain was recorded in a study of blood T cell repertoires in COVID-19. Study-level background: The origin of the acute and convalescent COVID-19 samples was the United States, Italy and Spain. T cells, B-cell-depleted T cells, or PBMCs supplied cDNA or gDNA.

The V end lost 9 bases, the J end lost 0 bases, and 8 bases lay between the germline ends. Germline V CDR1 and CDR2: SGHTA, FQGTGA. There are 13 residues in the CDR3. Original data processing: The authors estimated nucleated cell counts from reference gene primer amplification. Profiling relied on immunoSEQ multiplex PCR, and the TCRdb table lists in-frame clones only, not all of them. The V and J calls and clone size come from that table; D and trimming were worked out from the DNA. This repertoire shows a few hundred thousand clones, about four fifths found once; its top ten account for 2% to 2.5%.

The sequencing sample was made of peripheral blood. The TCR comes from an older woman with acute or convalescent COVID-19. The chain combines TRBV7-3 with TRBJ2-2, with D possibly being TRBD1 (5 bases). CDR3 in DNA: TGTGCCAGTCGGACACCGAACACCGGGGAGCTGTTTTTT. Translating it yields CASRTPNTGELFF.